The following is a T cell receptor beta chain sequence with its context. Primers for the PCR totalled 60 Vbeta and 13 Jbeta. Using immunoSEQ multiplex PCR, the repertoire was profiled, and TCRdb retains in-frame clones only, with some absent. The sample holds approximately 190,000 clones, around 80% seen once. The sample originates from a study of cytomegalovirus exposure and HLA in healthy donors. The CDR3 totals 16 residues. Germline CDR1 is LGHNA and CDR2 is YSLEER. J lost 4 bases, V lost 0 bases, and 3 bases had no gene match. V gene TRBV4-3 combines with J gene TRBJ2-1; the match to TRBD2 covers 10 bases. The sample was PBMCs. The origin of this receptor is a woman younger than 30 in good health and CMV-seropositive. The CDR3 region is CASSQEVAGGYNEQFF. As DNA, the CDR3 is TGCGCCAGCAGCCAAGAAGTAGCGGGGGGTTACAATGAGCAGTTCTTC.